A selection of T cell receptor beta chains follows, all from one sample in a study of blood T cell repertoires in COVID-19. The assay was immunoSEQ multiplex PCR, and TCRdb's table has in-frame clones only and misses some. The sample consists of 170,000 or so clones, approximately 90% of them appearing once. The specimen was peripheral blood. Receptors originate from a woman under 30 who had recovered from COVID-19. CDR3s include the opening cysteine and the closing phenylalanine or tryptophan. D genes are given only for firm matches. Expanded clones get a size class; other rows say once, few or many, or leave the size out.

>TRBV3-1/TRBV3-2|-|-|TRBJ1-2
CASSRGGRVYGYTF
TGTGCCAGCAGCCGGGGGGGGCGCGTCTATGGCTACACCTTC
>TRBV13|-|-|TRBJ1-1
CASSLVSGRHSEAFF
TGTGCCAGCAGCTTAGTATCAGGGAGGCATAGTGAAGCTTTCTTT
>TRBV9|-|TRBD2|TRBJ2-7
CASSPGGGAIYEQYF
TGTGCCAGCAGCCCGGGGGGGGGTGCAATCTACGAGCAGTACTTC
>TRBV9|few|-|TRBJ2-7
CASSVADSIYEQYF
TGTGCCAGCAGCGTAGCGGACAGCATCTACGAGCAGTACTTC
>TRBV18|-|TRBD2|TRBJ2-2
CASSPRQGGTGELFF
TGTGCCAGCTCACCACGCCAGGGAGGGACCGGGGAGCTGTTTTTT
>TRBV5-1|-|-|TRBJ1-2
CASTPDGGYGYTF
TGCGCCAGCACCCCCGATGGAGGCTATGGCTACACCTTC
>TRBV5-5|-|-|TRBJ2-5
CASTTGSGETQYF
TGTGCCAGCACCACGGGGTCGGGAGAGACCCAGTACTTC
>TRBV24-1|-|TRBD1|TRBJ2-3
CATSEVDRGFTDTQYF
TGTGCCACCAGTGAGGTGGACAGGGGTTTCACAGATACGCAGTATTTT
>TRBV4-1|-|TRBD2|TRBJ2-1
CASSQDSGGAYNEQFF
TGCGCCAGCAGCCAAGATAGCGGGGGGGCCTACAATGAGCAGTTCTTC
>TRBV3-1/TRBV3-2|-|TRBD1|TRBJ1-1
CASSQTHRGKTEAFF
TGTGCCAGCAGCCAAACCCACAGGGGAAAGACTGAAGCTTTCTTT
>TRBV9|-|-|TRBJ2-3
CASSVEGRGSLSTDTQYF
TGTGCCAGCAGCGTAGAGGGGCGGGGTAGTCTTAGCACAGATACGCAGTATTTT
>TRBV5-1|few|-|TRBJ2-3
CASSLNRRGPTDTQYF
TGCGCCAGCAGCTTAAACAGGAGGGGCCCCACAGATACGCAGTATTTT
>TRBV7-2|-|-|TRBJ2-5
CASSLMARGSETQYF
TGTGCCAGCAGCTTAATGGCCCGCGGGTCAGAGACCCAGTACTTC
>TRBV18|once|TRBD1|TRBJ2-7
CASSPRQGLYEQYF
TGTGCCAGCTCGCCACGACAGGGGTTATACGAGCAGTACTTC
>TRBV4-3|-|-|TRBJ1-5
CASSQAQGRQPQHF
TGCGCCAGCAGCCAAGCACAGGGCCGGCAGCCCCAGCATTTT
>TRBV4-1|-|-|TRBJ1-2
CASSRPLGGQDGYTF
TGCGCCAGCAGCCGCCCCCTGGGGGGGCAAGATGGCTACACCTTC
>TRBV4-1|-|TRBD1|TRBJ2-6
CASREQGWTGANVLTF
TGCGCCAGCAGGGAACAGGGGTGGACTGGGGCCAACGTCCTGACTTTC
>TRBV4-3|-|-|TRBJ1-1
CASSQGPDRRTEAFF
TGCGCCAGCAGCCAAGGGCCCGACAGGCGCACTGAAGCTTTCTTT
>TRBV11-2|-|-|TRBJ2-4
CASSFIQGAKNIQYF
TGTGCCAGCAGCTTTATACAGGGAGCCAAAAACATTCAGTACTTC
>TRBV5-1|-|-|TRBJ2-2
CASSKEGRANTGELFF
TGCGCCAGCAGCAAGGAGGGACGTGCGAACACCGGGGAGCTGTTTTTT
>TRBV6-5|-|TRBD2|TRBJ2-1
CASSYGGGTYNEQFF
TGTGCCAGCAGTTACGGCGGGGGGACCTACAATGAGCAGTTCTTC
>TRBV9|-|TRBD1|TRBJ2-7
CASSALGTGYYEQYF
TGTGCCAGCAGCGCCTTGGGGACAGGGTACTACGAGCAGTACTTC
>TRBV6-2/TRBV6-3|-|-|TRBJ2-3
CASSYSLNTQYF
TGTGCCAGCAGTTACTCCTTAAATACGCAGTATTTT
>TRBV4-2|-|-|TRBJ2-2
CASSASWGANTGELFF
TGTGCCAGCAGCGCTAGTTGGGGGGCGAACACCGGGGAGCTGTTTTTT
>TRBV18|-|-|TRBJ1-5
CASSSAGVQPQHF
TGTGCCAGCTCATCGGCAGGGGTTCAGCCCCAGCATTTT
>TRBV11-3|-|TRBD2|TRBJ2-3
CASSLGGGRTDTQYF
TGTGCCAGCAGCTTAGGCGGGGGGCGCACAGATACGCAGTATTTT
>TRBV19|-|-|TRBJ1-1
CASSILDRPNTEAFF
TGTGCCAGTAGTATTTTGGACAGACCGAACACTGAAGCTTTCTTT
>TRBV7-2|-|-|TRBJ2-3
CASSLVAAFTDTQYF
TGTGCCAGCAGCTTAGTGGCGGCTTTCACAGATACGCAGTATTTT